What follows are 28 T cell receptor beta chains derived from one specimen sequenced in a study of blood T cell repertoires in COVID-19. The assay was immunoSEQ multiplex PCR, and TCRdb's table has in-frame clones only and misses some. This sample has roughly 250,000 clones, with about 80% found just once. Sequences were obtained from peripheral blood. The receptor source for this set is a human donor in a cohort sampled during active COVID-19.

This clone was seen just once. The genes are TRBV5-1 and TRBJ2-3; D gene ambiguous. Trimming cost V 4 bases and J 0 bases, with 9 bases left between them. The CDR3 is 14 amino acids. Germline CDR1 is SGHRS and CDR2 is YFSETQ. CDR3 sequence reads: CASSRAGSTDTQYF. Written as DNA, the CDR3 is TGCGCCAGCAGCCGTGCCGGGAGCACAGATACGCAGTATTTT.

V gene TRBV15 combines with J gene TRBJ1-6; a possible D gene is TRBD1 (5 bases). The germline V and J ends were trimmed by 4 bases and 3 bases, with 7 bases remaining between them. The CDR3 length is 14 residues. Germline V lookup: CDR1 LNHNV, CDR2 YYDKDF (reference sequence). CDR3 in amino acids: CATSTGGYNSPLHF. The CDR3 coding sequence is TGTGCCACCAGCACCGGGGGCTATAATTCACCCCTCCACTTT.

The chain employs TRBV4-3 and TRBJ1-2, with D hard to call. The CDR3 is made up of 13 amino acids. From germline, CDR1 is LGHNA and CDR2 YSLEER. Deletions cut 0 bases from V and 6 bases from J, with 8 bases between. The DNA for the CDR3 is TGCGCCAGCAGCCAAGATCTAGTGGATGGCTACACCTTC. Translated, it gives CASSQDLVDGYTF.

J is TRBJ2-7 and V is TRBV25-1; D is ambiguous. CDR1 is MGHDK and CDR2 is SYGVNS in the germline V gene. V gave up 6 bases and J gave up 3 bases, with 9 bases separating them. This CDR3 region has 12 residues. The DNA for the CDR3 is TGTGCCAGCAGCGTTAGTAGCTACGAGCAGTACTTC. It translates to CASSVSSYEQYF.

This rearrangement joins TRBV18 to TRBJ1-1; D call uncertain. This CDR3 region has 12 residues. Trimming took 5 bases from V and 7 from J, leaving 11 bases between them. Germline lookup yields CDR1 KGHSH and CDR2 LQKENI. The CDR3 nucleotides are TGTGCCAGCTCAGAGGACGGACTTGAAGCTTTCTTT. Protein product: CASSEDGLEAFF. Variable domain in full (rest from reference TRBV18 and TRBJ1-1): NAGVMQNPRHLVRRRGQEARLRCSPMKGHSHVYWYRQLPEEGLKFMVYLQKENIIDESGMPKERFSAEFPKEGPSILRIQQVVRGDSAAYFCASSEDGLEAFFGQGTRLTVV.

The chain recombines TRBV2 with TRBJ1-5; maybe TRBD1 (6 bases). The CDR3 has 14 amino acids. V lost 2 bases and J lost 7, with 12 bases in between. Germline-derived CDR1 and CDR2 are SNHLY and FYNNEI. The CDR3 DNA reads TGTGCCAGCAGTGAAATGGCCAGGGGACAGCCCCAGCATTTT. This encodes CASSEMARGQPQHF. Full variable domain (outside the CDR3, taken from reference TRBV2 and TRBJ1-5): EPEVTQTPSHQVTQMGQEVILRCVPISNHLYFYWYRQILGQKVEFLVSFYNNEISEKSEIFDDQFSVERPDGSNFTLKIRSTKLEDSAMYFCASSEMARGQPQHFGDGTRLSIL.

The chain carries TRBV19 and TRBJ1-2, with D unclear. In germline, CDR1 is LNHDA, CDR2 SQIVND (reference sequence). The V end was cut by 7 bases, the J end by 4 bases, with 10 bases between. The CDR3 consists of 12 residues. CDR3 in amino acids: CASNGGSYGYTF. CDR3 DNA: TGTGCCAGTAATGGTGGGAGCTATGGCTACACCTTC. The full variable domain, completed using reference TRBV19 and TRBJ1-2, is DGGITQSPKYLFRKEGQNVTLSCEQNLNHDAMYWYRQDPGQGLRLIYYSQIVNDFQKGDIAEGYSVSREKKESFPLTVTSAQKNPTAFYLCASNGGSYGYTFGSGTRLTVV.

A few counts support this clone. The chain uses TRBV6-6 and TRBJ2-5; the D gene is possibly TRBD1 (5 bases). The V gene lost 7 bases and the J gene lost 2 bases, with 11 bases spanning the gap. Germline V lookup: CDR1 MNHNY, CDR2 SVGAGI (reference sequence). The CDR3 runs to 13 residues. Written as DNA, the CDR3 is TGTGCCAGCAAGCAGGGATCACAAGAGACCCAGTACTTC. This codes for CASKQGSQETQYF.

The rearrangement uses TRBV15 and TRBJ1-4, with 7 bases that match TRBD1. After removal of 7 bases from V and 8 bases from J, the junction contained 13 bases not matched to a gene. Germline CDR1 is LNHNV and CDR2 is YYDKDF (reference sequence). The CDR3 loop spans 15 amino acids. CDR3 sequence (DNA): TGTGCCACCAACCCGGGACAGCAAATATCGGAAAAACTGTTTTTT. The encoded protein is CATNPGQQISEKLFF.

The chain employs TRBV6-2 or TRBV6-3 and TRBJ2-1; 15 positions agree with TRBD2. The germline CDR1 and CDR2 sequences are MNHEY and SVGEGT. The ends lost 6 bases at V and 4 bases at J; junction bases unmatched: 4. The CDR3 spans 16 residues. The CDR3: CASSSGLAGGYNEQFF. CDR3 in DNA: TGTGCCAGCAGCTCAGGACTAGCGGGGGGGTACAATGAGCAGTTCTTC.

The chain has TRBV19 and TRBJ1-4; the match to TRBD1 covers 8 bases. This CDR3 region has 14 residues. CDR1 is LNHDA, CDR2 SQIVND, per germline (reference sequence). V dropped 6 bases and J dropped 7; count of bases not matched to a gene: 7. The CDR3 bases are TGTGCCAGTAGCTCCGGGACAGGTGTTGAAAAACTGTTTTTT. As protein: CASSSGTGVEKLFF. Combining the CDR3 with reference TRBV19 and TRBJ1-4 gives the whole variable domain DGGITQSPKYLFRKEGQNVTLSCEQNLNHDAMYWYRQDPGQGLRLIYYSQIVNDFQKGDIAEGYSVSREKKESFPLTVTSAQKNPTAFYLCASSSGTGVEKLFFGSGTQLSVL.

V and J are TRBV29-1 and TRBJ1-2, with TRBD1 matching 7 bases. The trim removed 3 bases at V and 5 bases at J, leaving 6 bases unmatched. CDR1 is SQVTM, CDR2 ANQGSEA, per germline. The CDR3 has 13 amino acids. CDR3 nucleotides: TGCAGCGTTGATAGGGACAGAAAATATGGCTACACCTTC. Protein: CSVDRDRKYGYTF. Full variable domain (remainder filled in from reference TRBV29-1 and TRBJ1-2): SAVISQKPSRDICQRGTSLTIQCQVDSQVTMMFWYRQQPGQSLTLIATANQGSEATYESGFVIDKFPISRPNLTFSTLTVSNMSPEDSSIYLCSVDRDRKYGYTFGSGTRLTVV.

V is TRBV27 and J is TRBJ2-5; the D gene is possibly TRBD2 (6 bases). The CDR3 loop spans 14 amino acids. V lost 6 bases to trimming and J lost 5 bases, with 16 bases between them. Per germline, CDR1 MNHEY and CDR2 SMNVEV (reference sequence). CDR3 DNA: TGTGCCAGCAGCACGGTCGGGAGTTGGGAGACCCAGTACTTC. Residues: CASSTVGSWETQYF.

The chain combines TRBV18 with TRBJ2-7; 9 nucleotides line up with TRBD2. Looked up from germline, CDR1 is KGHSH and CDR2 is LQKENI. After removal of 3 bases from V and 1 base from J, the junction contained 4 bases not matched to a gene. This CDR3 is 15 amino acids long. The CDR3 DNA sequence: TGTGCCAGCTCACCGGGCGGGGGGGCTTCCTACGAGCAGTACTTC. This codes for CASSPGGGASYEQYF.

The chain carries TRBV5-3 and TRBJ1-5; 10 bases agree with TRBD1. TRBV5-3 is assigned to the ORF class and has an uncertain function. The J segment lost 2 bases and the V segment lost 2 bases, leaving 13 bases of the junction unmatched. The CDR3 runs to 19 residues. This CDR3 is CARSLGSRDRGFRNQPQHF. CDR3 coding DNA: TGTGCCAGAAGCTTAGGATCTAGGGACAGGGGATTTCGCAATCAGCCCCAGCATTTT.

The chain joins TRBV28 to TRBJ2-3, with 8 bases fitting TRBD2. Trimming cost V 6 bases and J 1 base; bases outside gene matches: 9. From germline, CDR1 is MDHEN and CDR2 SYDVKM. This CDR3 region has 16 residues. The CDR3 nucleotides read TGTGCCAGCAGCAAACTTGCGGGGGGTCGCACAGATACGCAGTATTTT. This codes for CASSKLAGGRTDTQYF.

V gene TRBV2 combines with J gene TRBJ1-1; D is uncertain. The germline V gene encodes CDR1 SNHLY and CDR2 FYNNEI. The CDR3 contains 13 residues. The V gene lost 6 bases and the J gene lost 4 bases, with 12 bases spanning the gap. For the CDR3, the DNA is TGTGCCAGCAGCCGGGATTTAGGCACTGAAGCTTTCTTT. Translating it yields CASSRDLGTEAFF. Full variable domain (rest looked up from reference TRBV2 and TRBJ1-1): EPEVTQTPSHQVTQMGQEVILRCVPISNHLYFYWYRQILGQKVEFLVSFYNNEISEKSEIFDDQFSVERPDGSNFTLKIRSTKLEDSAMYFCASSRDLGTEAFFGQGTRLTVV.

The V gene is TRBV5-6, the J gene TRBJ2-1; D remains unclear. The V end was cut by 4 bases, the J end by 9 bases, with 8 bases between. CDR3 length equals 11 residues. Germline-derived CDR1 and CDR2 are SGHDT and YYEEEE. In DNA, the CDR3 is TGTGCCAGCAGCCGGGTCCTTGAGCAGTTCTTC. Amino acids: CASSRVLEQFF.

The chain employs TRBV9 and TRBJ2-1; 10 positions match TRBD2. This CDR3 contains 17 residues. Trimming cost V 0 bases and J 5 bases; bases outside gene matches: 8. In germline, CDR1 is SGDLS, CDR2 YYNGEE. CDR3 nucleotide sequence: TGTGCCAGCAGCGTAGCTGTCTCTAGCGGGAGCAACAATGAGCAGTTCTTC. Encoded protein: CASSVAVSSGSNNEQFF.

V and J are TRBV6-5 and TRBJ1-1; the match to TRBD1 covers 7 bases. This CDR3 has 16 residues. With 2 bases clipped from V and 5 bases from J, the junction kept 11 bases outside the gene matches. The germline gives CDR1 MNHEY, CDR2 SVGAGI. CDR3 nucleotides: TGTGCCAGCAGTTACCGGGCAGGGGGGATGTGGACTGAAGCTTTCTTT. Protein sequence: CASSYRAGGMWTEAFF.

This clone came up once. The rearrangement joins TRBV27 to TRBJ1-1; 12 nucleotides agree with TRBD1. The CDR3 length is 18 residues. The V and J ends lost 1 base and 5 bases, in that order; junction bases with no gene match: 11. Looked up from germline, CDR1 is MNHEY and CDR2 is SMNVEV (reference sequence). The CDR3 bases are TGTGCCAGCAGTTTATGGGGGACAGGGGGCCTGAGTGGGACTGAAGCTTTCTTT. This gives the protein CASSLWGTGGLSGTEAFF.

The CDR3 DNA reads TGTGCCAGCACCCTCACAGCGGGGATAGGCGGGGAGCTGTTTTTT. Its protein product is CASTLTAGIGGELFF. This chain connects TRBV6-4 to TRBJ2-2; 7 bases are a match to TRBD2. CDR1 and CDR2 from the germline V gene are MRHNA and SNTAGT. This CDR3 has 15 amino acids. V lost 7 bases to trimming and J lost 7 bases; unmatched junction nucleotides: 12.

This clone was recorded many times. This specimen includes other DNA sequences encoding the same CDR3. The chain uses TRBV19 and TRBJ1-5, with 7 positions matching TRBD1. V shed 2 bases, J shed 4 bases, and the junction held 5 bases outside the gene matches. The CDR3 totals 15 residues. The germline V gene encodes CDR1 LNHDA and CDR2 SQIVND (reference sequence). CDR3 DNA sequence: TGTGCCAGTAGTATAACGGCAGGGGGTAATCAGCCCCAGCATTTT. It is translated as CASSITAGGNQPQHF.

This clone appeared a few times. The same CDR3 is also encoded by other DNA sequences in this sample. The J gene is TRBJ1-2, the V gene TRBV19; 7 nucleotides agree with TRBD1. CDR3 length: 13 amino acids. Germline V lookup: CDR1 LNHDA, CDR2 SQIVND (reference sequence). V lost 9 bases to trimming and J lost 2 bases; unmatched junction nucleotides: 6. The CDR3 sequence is CASDPRGNYGYTF. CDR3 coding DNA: TGTGCCAGCGACCCCAGGGGGAACTATGGCTACACCTTC.

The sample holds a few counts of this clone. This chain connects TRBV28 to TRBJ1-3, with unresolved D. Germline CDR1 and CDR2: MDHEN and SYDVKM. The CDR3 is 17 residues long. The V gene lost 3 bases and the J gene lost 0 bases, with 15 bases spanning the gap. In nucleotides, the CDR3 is TGTGCCAGCAGTTTCTTGGACTCTCGGAGCTCTGGAAACACCATATATTTT. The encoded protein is CASSFLDSRSSGNTIYF.

The CDR3 spells CASSSAAQGTNTEAFF. The CDR3 DNA reads TGTGCCAGCAGTTCTGCGGCACAGGGGACGAACACTGAAGCTTTCTTT. The rearrangement links TRBV6-2 or TRBV6-3 to TRBJ1-1; 7 nucleotides line up with TRBD1. Germline V gene sequence: CDR1 MNHEY, CDR2 SVGEGT. The V gene end was trimmed by 4 bases and the J gene end by 1 base; junction bases not matched to a gene: 9. There are 16 residues in the CDR3.

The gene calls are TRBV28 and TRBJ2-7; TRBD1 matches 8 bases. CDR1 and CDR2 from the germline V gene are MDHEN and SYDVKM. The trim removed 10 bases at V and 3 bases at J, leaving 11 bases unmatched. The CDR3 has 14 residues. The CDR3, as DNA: TGTGCCACCGCCGAGACAGGGGATTTCTACGAGCAGTACTTC. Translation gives CATAETGDFYEQYF.

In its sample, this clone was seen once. This CDR3 reads CASSDNDDRGHTEAFF. The CDR3 nucleotides are TGCGCCAGCAGTGACAACGACGACAGGGGGCACACTGAAGCTTTCTTT. The genes are TRBV10-1 and TRBJ1-1; 10 bases map to TRBD1. Trimming took 3 bases from V and 3 from J; bases not matched to a gene: 7. Germline V CDR1 and CDR2: WNHNN, SYGVQD (reference sequence). There are 16 residues in the CDR3.